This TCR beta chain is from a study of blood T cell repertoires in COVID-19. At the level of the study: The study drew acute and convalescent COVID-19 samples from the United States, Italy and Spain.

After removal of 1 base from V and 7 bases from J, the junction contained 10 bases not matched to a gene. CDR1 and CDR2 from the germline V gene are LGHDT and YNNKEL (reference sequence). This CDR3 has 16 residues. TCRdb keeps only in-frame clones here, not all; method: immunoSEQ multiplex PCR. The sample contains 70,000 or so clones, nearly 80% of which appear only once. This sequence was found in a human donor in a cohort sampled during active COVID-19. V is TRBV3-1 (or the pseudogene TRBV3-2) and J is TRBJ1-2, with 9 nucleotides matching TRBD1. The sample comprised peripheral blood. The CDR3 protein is CASSQGASDRGFGYTF. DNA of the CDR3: TGTGCCAGCAGCCAAGGAGCGTCCGACAGGGGGTTTGGCTACACCTTC.